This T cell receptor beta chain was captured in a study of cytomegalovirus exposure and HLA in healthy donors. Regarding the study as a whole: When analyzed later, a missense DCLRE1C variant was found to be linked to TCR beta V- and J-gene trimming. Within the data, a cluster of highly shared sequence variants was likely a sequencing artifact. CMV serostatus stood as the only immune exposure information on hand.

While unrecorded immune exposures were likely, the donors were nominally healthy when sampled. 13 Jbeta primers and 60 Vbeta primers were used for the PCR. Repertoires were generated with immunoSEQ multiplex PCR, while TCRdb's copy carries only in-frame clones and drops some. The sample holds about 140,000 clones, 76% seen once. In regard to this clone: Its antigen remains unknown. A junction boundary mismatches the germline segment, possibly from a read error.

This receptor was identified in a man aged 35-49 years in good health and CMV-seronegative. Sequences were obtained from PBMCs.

The DNA of the CDR3 is TGTACCAGCAGTTTATTAGGACACCCCAGCAATCAGCCCCAGCATTTT. Residues: CTSSLLGHPSNQPQHF. This sequence joins TRBV27 and TRBJ1-5, with a possible D match to TRBD1 (5 bases). Per germline, CDR1 MNHEY and CDR2 SMNVEV (reference sequence). This CDR3 region has 16 residues.